The entry below gives a single T cell receptor (beta chain) sequence along with its context. Its antigen is unidentified. These data are taken from a study of shared clonotypes between healthy human individuals. Whole-study context: Plates per donor: three CD4 naive, three CD4 memory, two CD8 naive, one CD8 memory.

Study-level points and caveats: Lower generation probabilities were found for non-shared clonotypes than for those shared by all four donors.

Splitting of each subset's genomic DNA was done evenly across several immunoSEQ plates. Sequencing used immunoSEQ multiplex PCR; TCRdb keeps in-frame clones, though not all of them. The repertoire includes about 1.5 million clones, 98% of them detected once, and roughly 0.45% sits in the top ten. This CDR3 comprises 16 residues. V lost 1 base to trimming and J lost 4 bases; unmatched junction nucleotides: 6. Germline V CDR1 and CDR2: SGHRS, YFSETQ. This receptor was taken from a man younger than 40 in good health. The genes are TRBV5-1 and TRBJ2-2, with 8 bases identical to TRBD1. The sequenced sample was naive CD4+ T cells sorted from blood. The subset is: CD45RA+ positively selected. DNA of the CDR3: TGCGCCAGCAGCTTGTTCACAGGGGGTAGCACCGGGGAGCTGTTTTTT. It specifies CASSLFTGGSTGELFF.